The 20 T cell receptor beta chains in this list originate from one sample, sequenced in a study of blood T cell repertoires in COVID-19. Generated by immunoSEQ multiplex PCR, the TCRdb table keeps only in-frame clones and is missing some. The data show about 310,000 clones, 85% to 90% seen once. Material: PBMCs or T cells enriched from blood (not recorded which). The receptor source for this set is a woman in her late teens or twenties with acute COVID-19.

V is TRBV7-2 and J is TRBJ1-5; D not certain. The CDR3 extends over 16 amino acids. The germline gives CDR1 SGHTA, CDR2 FQGNSA. V gave up 5 bases and J gave up 7 bases, with 21 bases separating them. CDR3 bases: TGTGCCAGCAGCCCCCAATCGGGAATAAGGAACCAGCCCCAGCATTTT. The encoded protein is CASSPQSGIRNQPQHF.

The chain recombines TRBV2 with TRBJ2-5; D is undetermined. V gave up 6 bases and J gave up 3 bases, with 5 bases separating them. CDR1 is SNHLY, CDR2 FYNNEI, per germline. CDR3 size: 11 residues. CDR3 sequence reads: CASSREETQYF. For the CDR3, the DNA is TGTGCCAGCAGCCGCGAAGAGACCCAGTACTTC.

This clone was observed once. One end of the junction fails to match germline, which may point to a read error. CDR3 nucleotides: TGTGCCAGCAGTGTATCGACACTAGCAGCCTACGAGCAGTACTTC. Encoded protein: CASSVSTLAAYEQYF. The gene calls are TRBV27 and TRBJ2-7; D might be TRBD2 (6 bases). This CDR3 is 15 amino acids long. Germline V gene lookup returns CDR1 MNHEY and CDR2 SMNVEV (reference sequence).

V gene TRBV3-1 (or the pseudogene TRBV3-2) combines with J gene TRBJ2-7; 8 bases align to TRBD1. V shed 6 bases and J 6 bases; nucleotides not matched to a gene: 7. This CDR3 has 13 amino acids. Germline V CDR1 and CDR2: LGHDT, YNNKEL (reference sequence). The CDR3 loop is CASRTGTGGEQYF. In DNA, the CDR3 is TGTGCCAGCAGAACCGGGACAGGTGGCGAGCAGTACTTC.

The gene calls are TRBV14 and TRBJ2-1; 7 bases are a match to TRBD2. The junction had 7 bases not matched to a gene; V was cut back by 6 bases and J by 2 bases. The CDR3 totals 15 residues. Germline V gene lookup returns CDR1 SGHDN and CDR2 FVKESK. CDR3 amino acids: CASRKAGLPYNEQFF. CDR3 DNA sequence: TGTGCCAGCAGGAAAGCGGGACTCCCCTACAATGAGCAGTTCTTC.

The chain has TRBV4-2 and TRBJ2-3, with a tentative D call TRBD2 (6 bases). With 1 base removed from V and 4 bases from J, the gap between germline ends came to 15 bases. Per the germline V gene, CDR1 is LGHNA and CDR2 is YNFKEQ. The length of the CDR3 is 16 residues. In DNA, the CDR3 is TGTGCCAGCAGCCAAGTCGGGGTAGCGGCGTCAGATACGCAGTATTTT. Its translation is CASSQVGVAASDTQYF.

This clone was observed a single time. The chain recombines TRBV11-2 with TRBJ2-3; 8 nucleotides align to TRBD2. Trimming cost V 6 bases and J 4 bases; bases outside gene matches: 9. This CDR3 contains 15 residues. Germline V gene lookup returns CDR1 SGHAT and CDR2 FQNNGV. The CDR3 loop is CASRVSGAPPDTQYF. The CDR3 DNA follows: TGTGCCAGCAGGGTTAGCGGGGCCCCTCCAGATACGCAGTATTTT.

This sequence joins TRBV18 and TRBJ1-1; D possibly corresponds to TRBD1 (6 bases). The germline V gene has CDR1 KGHSH and CDR2 LQKENI. The CDR3 totals 14 residues. V lost 2 bases and J 4 bases, leaving 11 bases between the germline ends. CDR3 sequence: CASSPAGESTEAFF. The CDR3 DNA reads as TGTGCCAGCTCACCAGCAGGGGAGAGCACTGAAGCTTTCTTT.

The gene calls are TRBV3-1 (or the pseudogene TRBV3-2) and TRBJ2-3; weak D call: TRBD2 (6 bases). Germline V gene lookup returns CDR1 LGHDT and CDR2 YNNKEL (reference sequence). V lost 4 bases, J lost 0 bases, and 8 bases lay in between. The CDR3 totals 14 residues. The CDR3 loop is CASSLGTSTDTQYF. For the CDR3, the DNA is TGTGCCAGCAGCCTGGGGACTAGCACAGATACGCAGTATTTT.

Concerning this clone itself: This CDR3 is also generated by other DNA sequences in the sample. The chain couples TRBV18 to TRBJ1-2; TRBD1 aligns across 11 bases. Germline-derived CDR1 and CDR2 are KGHSH and LQKENI. CDR3 length equals 14 residues. V trimming: 3 bases; J trimming: 4 bases; junction bases outside the gene matches: 1. The CDR3 protein is CASSPGQGGYGYTF. The CDR3 region has the DNA TGTGCCAGCTCACCGGGACAGGGGGGCTATGGCTACACCTTC.

V is TRBV11-3 and J is TRBJ2-3; 11 bases are a match to TRBD2. V trimming: 4 bases; J trimming: 0 bases; junction bases outside the gene matches: 6. The V gene's germline CDR1 is SGHNT and CDR2 YENEEA. This CDR3 has 17 amino acids. CDR3 in DNA: TGTGCCAGCAGCTCCGGGACTAGCGGTACGAGCACAGATACGCAGTATTTT. Amino acids: CASSSGTSGTSTDTQYF. The variable domain in full, with the rest retrieved from reference TRBV11-3 and TRBJ2-3, is EAGVVQSPRYKIIEKKQPVAFWCNPISGHNTLYWYLQNLGQGPELLIRYENEEAVDDSQLPKDRFSAERLKGVDSTLKIQPAELGDSAVYLCASSSGTSGTSTDTQYFGPGTRLTVL.

The V and J genes are TRBV5-4 and TRBJ2-7; the D is unclear. CDR1 and CDR2 (germline): SGHNT, YYREEE (reference sequence). This CDR3 is built from 14 residues. Trimming took 1 base from V and 1 from J, leaving 9 bases between them. CDR3 protein: CASSLQTTSYEQYF. CDR3 nucleotides: TGTGCCAGCAGCTTGCAGACAACTTCCTACGAGCAGTACTTC.

This rearrangement joins TRBV7-2 to TRBJ1-3; perhaps TRBD1 as D (6 bases). This CDR3 contains 16 residues. Between the trimmed V and J ends, which lost 4 bases and 0 bases, there was a span of 13 bases. In germline, CDR1 is SGHTA, CDR2 FQGNSA. In nucleotides, the CDR3 is TGTGCCAGCAGCTCCTGGACAGCAGCCTCTGGAAACACCATATATTTT. Translated, it gives CASSSWTAASGNTIYF.

In DNA form, the CDR3 reads TGTGCCAGCACCTCTGGAGGGTCGAATGGCTACACCTTC. Its protein product is CASTSGGSNGYTF. This sequence joins TRBV3-1 (or the pseudogene TRBV3-2) and TRBJ1-2; D unclear. CDR3 length: 13 residues. Germline lookup yields CDR1 LGHDT and CDR2 YNNKEL (reference sequence). V was clipped by 7 bases and J by 6 bases, with 15 bases between them.

This sequence joins TRBV29-1 and TRBJ2-1, with a tentative D call TRBD1 (5 bases). The CDR3 has 13 amino acids. V lost 6 bases, J lost 7 bases, and 16 bases lay in between. Germline CDR1 SQVTM, CDR2 ANQGSEA. The CDR3, as DNA: TGCAGCGTGGGGCGAGCAGGGCGGAATGAGCAGTTCTTC. This codes for CSVGRAGRNEQFF.

The CDR3 is CANSRREAPPRTQYF. As DNA, the CDR3 is TGTGCCAATTCTAGGCGGGAGGCCCCCCCAAGGACCCAGTACTTC. The chain links TRBV11-2 to TRBJ2-5; 8 bases line up with TRBD2. Germline trimming cut 10 bases from V and 7 bases from J; bases unmatched to any gene: 17. CDR1 and CDR2 (germline): SGHAT, FQNNGV. The CDR3 has 15 amino acids.

This clone has a handful of counts. The chain carries TRBV28 and TRBJ1-1; 8 positions match TRBD1. With V trimmed by 5 bases and J by 5 bases, 10 bases remained unmatched. Germline CDR1 is MDHEN and CDR2 is SYDVKM. The CDR3 covers 15 residues. DNA for the CDR3: TGTGCCAGCAGTCCGTGGACAGGGAGGGGTACTGAAGCTTTCTTT. It is translated as CASSPWTGRGTEAFF.

The chain combines TRBV9 with TRBJ2-1, with 7 bases lining up with TRBD2. The CDR3 runs to 17 residues. Germline V gene lookup returns CDR1 SGDLS and CDR2 YYNGEE. V was clipped by 2 bases and J by 0 bases; unmatched bases: 8. For the CDR3, the DNA is TGTGCCAGCAGCGTTGGGGGAGGGCTAAACTCCTACAATGAGCAGTTCTTC. Translating gives CASSVGGGLNSYNEQFF. The full variable domain, in which reference TRBV9 and TRBJ2-1 provide the parts outside the CDR3, is DSGVTQTPKHLITATGQRVTLRCSPRSGDLSVYWYQQSLDQGLQFLIQYYNGEERAKGNILERFSAQQFPDLHSELNLSSLELGDSALYFCASSVGGGLNSYNEQFFGPGTRLTVL.

This sequence joins TRBV28 and TRBJ1-2; the D gene is possibly TRBD1 (6 bases). V was pared by 2 bases and J by 8 bases, with 15 bases between. CDR3 length: 14 residues. Germline loops: CDR1 MDHEN, CDR2 SYDVKM. The CDR3 sequence is CASSLAGAGTGYTF. The CDR3, as DNA: TGTGCCAGCAGTTTAGCGGGGGCGGGGACGGGCTACACCTTC.

This clone was found many times. V gene TRBV30 combines with J gene TRBJ1-3; D is perhaps TRBD1 (5 bases). V lost 5 bases and J 0 bases, leaving 8 bases between the germline ends. The CDR3 length is 13 residues. Germline CDR1 is GTSNPN and CDR2 is SVGIG (reference sequence). The CDR3 DNA follows: TGTGCCTGGGACAGATTCTCTGGAAACACCATATATTTT. As protein: CAWDRFSGNTIYF.